This entry lists 8 T cell receptor beta chains sequenced from one sample in a study of CD8 T cells in ankylosing spondylitis. One entry per CDR3 protein, called by TCRdb with MiXCR from the 5' RACE reads. The sample lists around 99,000 distinct CDR3 sequences; about 9% were seen once. The sample was blood, either unsorted or a sorted T cell fraction (not recorded which). The receptors here all came from a male donor with ankylosing spondylitis or in good health (not recorded which).

This clonotype was seen ten or more times. The V call is TRBV28, the J call TRBJ1-5, with 10 positions matching TRBD1. The CDR3 spans 15 residues. Germline-derived CDR1 and CDR2 are MDHEN and SYDVKM. V was clipped by 4 bases and J by 11 bases; unmatched bases: 11. The CDR3 bases are TGTGCCAGCAGTTCACCGCGGACAGGGGGAGAGGCCCAGCATTTT. Its translation is CASSSPRTGGEAQHF.

On this clonotype: A read error is possible here, since a much larger clone lies one base away. The CDR3 sequence: CVSSPPGQMLPNEQFF. CDR3 nucleotides: TGTGTCAGCAGTCCTCCGGGACAGATGCTACCCAATGAGCAGTTCTTC. V and J are TRBV28 and TRBJ2-1, with TRBD1 identical over 7 bases. CDR3 size: 16 residues. The germline V gene encodes CDR1 MDHEN and CDR2 SYDVKM. Complete variable domain (other parts from reference TRBV28 and TRBJ2-1): DVKVTQSSRYLVKRTGEKVFLECVQDMDHENMFWYRQDPGLGLRLIYFSYDVKMKEKGDIPEGYSVSREKKERFSLILESASTNQTSMYLCVSSPPGQMLPNEQFFGPGTRLTVL.

This clonotype was detected many times. The chain couples TRBV5-4 to TRBJ2-6, with unresolved D. The CDR3 has 20 amino acids. Trimming took off 2 bases at V and 0 bases at J, with 21 bases between the two ends. From germline, CDR1 is SGHNT and CDR2 YYREEE (reference sequence). CDR3 residues: CASSFGLVGRAISGANVLTF. The DNA for the CDR3 is TGTGCCAGCAGCTTTGGGTTGGTGGGCAGAGCGATCTCTGGGGCCAACGTCCTGACTTTC.

This clonotype appeared many times. The genes are TRBV5-1 and TRBJ2-3, with TRBD2 matching over 8 bases. Germline V lookup: CDR1 SGHRS, CDR2 YFSETQ. CDR3 length: 15 amino acids. Germline trimming cut 2 bases from V and 4 bases from J; bases unmatched to any gene: 6. CDR3 loop: CASSLGLAGADTQYF. The CDR3 DNA reads as TGCGCCAGCAGCTTAGGCCTAGCGGGCGCAGATACGCAGTATTTT.

This clonotype was seen once. Being one base from a much bigger clone, this may be a read error. The chain employs TRBV24-1 and TRBJ1-5; D is perhaps TRBD1 (6 bases). Germline CDR1 is KGHDR and CDR2 is SFDVKD. V lost 4 bases and J lost 4, with 16 bases in between. The CDR3 runs to 16 residues. CDR3 region: CATSDSQGGGNQPQHF. The CDR3 DNA reads as TGTGCCACCAGTGACTCACAGGGTGGAGGAAATCAGCCCCAGCATTTT.

This clonotype was observed at least ten times. The rearrangement uses TRBV6-4 and TRBJ2-3; D possibly corresponds to TRBD2 (6 bases). The V gene lost 10 bases and the J gene lost 5 bases, with 16 bases spanning the gap. Germline lookup yields CDR1 MRHNA and CDR2 SNTAGT. This CDR3 is built from 13 residues. DNA of the CDR3: TGTGCCACCTACCCGACTAGGCAAGATACGCAGTATTTT. It is translated as CATYPTRQDTQYF.

This rearrangement joins TRBV14 to TRBJ2-3; no reliable D call. Germline V gives CDR1 SGHDN, CDR2 FVKESK. V was pared by 0 bases and J by 5 bases, with 6 bases between. The CDR3 spans 13 residues. CDR3: CASSQDLEDTQYF. Written as DNA, the CDR3 is TGTGCCAGCAGCCAAGATCTGGAAGATACGCAGTATTTT. The full variable domain, with the rest looked up from reference TRBV14 and TRBJ2-3, is EAGVTQFPSHSVIEKGQTVTLRCDPISGHDNLYWYRRVMGKEIKFLLHFVKESKQDESGMPNNRFLAERTGGTYSTLKVQPAELEDSGVYFCASSQDLEDTQYFGPGTRLTVL.

Many counts were recorded for this clonotype. J is TRBJ2-4 and V is TRBV20-1; D remains ambiguous. V was clipped by 6 bases and J by 0 bases, with 9 bases between them. This CDR3 contains 13 residues. Germline V lookup: CDR1 DFQATT, CDR2 SNEGSKA (reference sequence). CDR3 nucleotide sequence: TGCAGTGCCACCAAGCTAGCCAAAAACATTCAGTACTTC. This sequence encodes CSATKLAKNIQYF.